This T cell receptor (beta chain) was obtained from a study of tumor-infiltrating lymphocytes in primary liver carcinoma. Background on the study: Men as well as women, aged 30 to 69 years, made up the patients. Each of the samples returned roughly 3.65 to 7.5 million productive TCRbeta reads (a yield similar across tissue types).

Study-wide results and limits: Researchers found tumor-adjacent and tumor-blood pairs overlapped less than tumor region pairs.

Without any cell sorting, about 18-31 mg of bulk tissue yielded co-extracted RNA and DNA. The authors sampled five separate regions per tumor. About this clonotype itself: Its specificity is not known. The junction shows a germline mismatch at one end, possibly a read error.

CDR1 is SGHDN and CDR2 is FVKESK in the germline V gene. The CDR3 runs to 13 residues. From approximately 550 ng of total RNA, TCR beta-specific cDNA was reverse-transcribed using a constant-region primer. Three nested multiplex PCR rounds, a slightly modified ARM-PCR, produced the libraries for TCR beta. The first two PCR rounds used TRBV1-TRBV30 primers with a Cbeta primer, nine to ten cycles each. Using its own MiXCR run on the multiplex PCR reads, TCRdb lists one record per CDR3 protein. Here the sample spans about 74,000 distinct CDR3 sequences, roughly three quarters being singletons. The chain links TRBV14 to TRBJ2-1; tentative D call: TRBD2 (5 bases). This receptor was obtained from a man between 35 and 55 years old with primary liver carcinoma and hepatitis B virus infection. Sequencing input: liver tumor tissue from sampling region 4. Specified subset: tumor region T4, right-lateral pole. The CDR3 protein is CTSSPRTRDEQFF. The CDR3 DNA sequence: TGTACCAGCAGTCCCAGGACTCGGGATGAGCAGTTCTTC.